These 17 T cell receptor beta chains originate from one sample sequenced in a study of T cells after yellow fever vaccination. Each CDR3 protein gets one entry after TCRdb re-called the 5' RACE reads with MiXCR. The sample comprises some 350,000 distinct CDR3 sequences, 6% to 8% of which are singletons, and about 15% rests with the top ten. Sequences were derived from PBMCs, sampled 5 days after the yellow fever booster vaccination. The receptors here all came from a man aged 30 to 39 who received the YFV17D yellow fever vaccine.

The sample holds a few counts of this clonotype. The chain combines TRBV6-2 or TRBV6-3 with TRBJ1-2; D possibly corresponds to TRBD1 (5 bases). Germline V gives CDR1 MNHEY, CDR2 SVGEGT. There are 13 residues in the CDR3. V dropped 10 bases and J dropped 7 bases, with 19 bases sitting between them. CDR3 DNA sequence: TGTGCCACCCTCCCCCTGGGGCAATCTGGCTACACCTTC. It encodes CATLPLGQSGYTF.

This clonotype was detected a few times. V and J are TRBV6-5 and TRBJ2-5; D is possibly TRBD1 (6 bases). Germline V CDR1 and CDR2: MNHEY, SVGAGI. Trimming took 3 bases from V and 5 from J, leaving 22 bases between them. The CDR3 extends over 17 amino acids. CDR3 protein: CASSYQWGPRTGETQYF. The CDR3 DNA is TGTGCCAGCAGTTATCAGTGGGGGCCGCGCACTGGGGAGACCCAGTACTTC.

In DNA, the CDR3 is TGCAGTGCTAGAGCGGCCCAGGCCTACGAGCAGTACTTC. Translating it yields CSARAAQAYEQYF. The V gene is TRBV20-1, the J gene TRBJ2-7; D is uncertain. V was trimmed by 1 base and J by 2 bases, leaving 9 bases between them. The CDR3 consists of 13 residues. Germline CDR1 is DFQATT and CDR2 is SNEGSKA (reference sequence).

This clonotype was observed a handful of times. The chain employs TRBV5-6 and TRBJ2-4; TRBD1 aligns across 8 bases. From germline, CDR1 is SGHDT and CDR2 YYEEEE. The CDR3 runs to 14 residues. J was trimmed by 9 bases and V by 4 bases; bases with no gene match: 9. The CDR3 reads CASSAGTGGLIQYF. The CDR3 DNA sequence: TGTGCCAGCAGCGCCGGGACAGGAGGCCTCATTCAGTACTTC.

This clonotype was counted between two and nine times. The CDR3: CSARDRNFELKQYF. CDR3 DNA: TGCAGTGCTAGAGATCGGAACTTTGAGCTGAAGCAGTACTTC. The gene calls are TRBV20-1 and TRBJ2-7, with D uncertain. The CDR3 loop spans 14 amino acids. V gave up 0 bases and J gave up 8 bases, with 17 bases separating them. Germline-derived CDR1 and CDR2 are DFQATT and SNEGSKA (reference sequence).

This clonotype was picked up a small number of times. This chain connects TRBV10-3 to TRBJ1-2; 7 positions agree with TRBD1. The junction had 4 bases not matched to a gene; V was cut back by 2 bases and J by 4 bases. Looked up from germline, CDR1 is ENHRY and CDR2 is SYGVKD. CDR3 size: 14 residues. The chain's CDR3 is CAISERGQGYGYTF. The CDR3 DNA follows: TGTGCCATCAGTGAGAGGGGGCAGGGCTATGGCTACACCTTC.

Ten or more counts support this clonotype. V usage is TRBV29-1 and J usage is TRBJ2-3, with 9 nucleotides matching TRBD2. With 0 bases clipped from V and 3 bases from J, the junction kept 10 bases outside the gene matches. The length of the CDR3 is 17 residues. In germline, CDR1 is SQVTM, CDR2 ANQGSEA. The CDR3 region has the DNA TGCAGCGTTGAAGAAACAATAGCGGGAGCGGGGACAGATACGCAGTATTTT. Translation gives CSVEETIAGAGTDTQYF.

This clonotype was seen a handful of times. The genes are TRBV7-9 and TRBJ1-6; D uncertain. This CDR3 is built from 13 residues. Germline CDR1 and CDR2: SEHNR and FQNEAQ (reference sequence). With 5 bases removed from V and 7 bases from J, the gap between germline ends came to 9 bases. The CDR3 is CASSPLGNSPLHF. Here the CDR3 DNA reads TGTGCCAGCAGCCCGCTAGGGAATTCACCCCTCCACTTT.

CDR3 bases: TGCAGTGCTAGACCAAGGGGGAACACTGAAGCTTTCTTT. This gives the protein CSARPRGNTEAFF. This chain connects TRBV20-1 to TRBJ1-1; maybe TRBD1 (5 bases). The CDR3 is made up of 13 amino acids. Germline V gene sequence: CDR1 DFQATT, CDR2 SNEGSKA (reference sequence). Trimming shortened V by 2 bases and J by 1 base, and 8 bases separated the two germline ends.

The table lists this clonotype with many counts. The CDR3 reads CASSYDGTSADTQYF. CDR3 nucleotide sequence: TGTGCCAGCAGTTACGACGGGACTAGCGCAGATACGCAGTATTTT. The genes are TRBV6-2 or TRBV6-3 and TRBJ2-3, with 10 bases lining up with TRBD2. The CDR3 is made up of 15 amino acids. V was pared by 2 bases and J by 4 bases, with 3 bases of the junction left unmatched. Per the germline V gene, CDR1 is MNHEY and CDR2 is SVGEGT.

The sample holds many counts of this clonotype. V usage is TRBV5-1 and J usage is TRBJ2-1; TRBD2 agrees at 8 bases. Germline V gene sequence: CDR1 SGHRS, CDR2 YFSETQ. CDR3 length: 15 residues. J was trimmed by 2 bases and V by 3 bases; bases with no gene match: 4. This chain's CDR3 is CASSSLAGPYNEQFF. The CDR3 DNA reads TGCGCCAGCAGCTCTCTAGCGGGTCCCTACAATGAGCAGTTCTTC. Full variable domain (missing parts from reference TRBV5-1 and TRBJ2-1): KAGVTQTPRYLIKTRGQQVTLSCSPISGHRSVSWYQQTPGQGLQFLFEYFSETQRNKGNFPGRFSGRQFSNSRSEMNVSTLELGDSALYLCASSSLAGPYNEQFFGPGTRLTVL.

The genes are TRBV20-1 and TRBJ1-5; D perhaps matches TRBD1 (5 bases). This CDR3 comprises 14 residues. V was shortened by 3 bases and J by 6 bases, with 15 bases between the two germline ends. Germline-derived CDR1 and CDR2 are DFQATT and SNEGSKA (reference sequence). CDR3 protein: CSARAPREAQPQHF. CDR3 bases: TGCAGTGCTAGGGCTCCCAGGGAGGCTCAGCCCCAGCATTTT.

This chain connects TRBV30 to TRBJ2-7; 7 bases agree with TRBD1. In germline, CDR1 is GTSNPN, CDR2 SVGIG (reference sequence). Trimming removed 5 bases from V and 2 bases from J; junction bases left unmatched: 18. The length of the CDR3 is 17 residues. CDR3 nucleotides: TGTGCCTGGCTACGTCGGACAGGTCGATTTTCGGCCTACGAGCAGTACTTC. Its protein product is CAWLRRTGRFSAYEQYF.

This clonotype was seen a handful of times. The genes are TRBV20-1 and TRBJ1-4; D remains ambiguous. The germline V gene encodes CDR1 DFQATT and CDR2 SNEGSKA (reference sequence). This CDR3 has 12 amino acids. V was clipped by 5 bases and J by 8 bases, with 12 bases between them. CDR3 nucleotides: TGCAGTGCTCACCGGATTGGGGAAAAACTGTTTTTT. This gives the protein CSAHRIGEKLFF.

This clonotype was observed many times. V usage is TRBV18 and J usage is TRBJ2-1, with D tentatively TRBD1 or TRBD2 (5 bases each). The germline gives CDR1 KGHSH, CDR2 LQKENI. V lost 2 bases, J lost 10 bases, and 12 bases lay in between. The CDR3 totals 13 residues. The CDR3 nucleotides read TGTGCCAGCTCACCAGGGACGGACCGGGAGCAGTTCTTC. The encoded protein is CASSPGTDREQFF.

This chain connects TRBV10-1 to TRBJ2-7, with TRBD1 matching 10 bases. J was trimmed by 2 bases and V by 2 bases; bases with no gene match: 12. This CDR3 spans 18 amino acids. The germline CDR1 and CDR2 sequences are WNHNN and SYGVQD (reference sequence). The CDR3 bases are TGCGCCAGCAGTGAGGGGGTCAGGGGGACAGGGGACCCCTACGAGCAGTACTTC. Translated, it gives CASSEGVRGTGDPYEQYF.

The genes are TRBV12-3 or TRBV12-4 and TRBJ2-3, with 11 bases aligning to TRBD1. The CDR3 length is 16 residues. J was trimmed by 4 bases and V by 5 bases; bases with no gene match: 8. The CDR3 DNA is TGTGCCAGCAGTGGAACGGGACAGGGGGGATCAGATACGCAGTATTTT. This translates into CASSGTGQGGSDTQYF.